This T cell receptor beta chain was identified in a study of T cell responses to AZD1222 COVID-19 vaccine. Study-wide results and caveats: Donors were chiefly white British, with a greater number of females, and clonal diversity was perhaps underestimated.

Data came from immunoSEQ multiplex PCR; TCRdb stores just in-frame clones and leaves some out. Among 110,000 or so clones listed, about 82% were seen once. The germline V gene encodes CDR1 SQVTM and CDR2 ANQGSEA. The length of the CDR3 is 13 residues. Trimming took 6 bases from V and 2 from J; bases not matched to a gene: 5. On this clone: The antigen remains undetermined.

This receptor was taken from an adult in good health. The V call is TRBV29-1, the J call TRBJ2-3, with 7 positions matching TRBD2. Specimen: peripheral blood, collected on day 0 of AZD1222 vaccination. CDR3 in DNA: TGCAGCGTCGGGACTACTTACACAGATACGCAGTATTTT. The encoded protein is CSVGTTYTDTQYF.